The entry below gives a single T cell receptor (beta chain) sequence along with its context. Its antigen remains unknown. The sample belongs to a study of OX40 agonist ivuxolimab in advanced cancers. As for the study in general: People in dose escalation had one of these cancers: hepatocellular carcinoma, melanoma, renal cell or head and neck cancer. Prior anti-PD-1, anti-PD-L1 or anti-CTLA-4 therapy did not bar entry, and 30% to 40% had some.

V lost 6 bases to trimming and J lost 3 bases, with 15 bases between them. Germline CDR1 reads SNHLY; CDR2 reads FYNNEI. The CDR3 spans 15 residues. Generated by immunoSEQ multiplex PCR, the TCRdb table keeps only in-frame clones and is missing some. This table has some 80,000 clones, around 80% appearing once. Study-level points and caveats: Some of the lowest clonal expansion was seen in partial responders at 0.1-3.0 mg/kg. Researchers did not establish what antigens the expanded peripheral T cells target.

V usage is TRBV2 and J usage is TRBJ1-5; D might be TRBD1 (6 bases). The source was CD4+ or CD8+ T cells sorted from blood, collected in a trial of the OX40 agonist ivuxolimab. The sequence came from an adult with an advanced solid tumor such as melanoma, head and neck, liver or kidney cancer. As DNA, the CDR3 is TGTGCCAGCAGGGGGTGGGACACCGCCAATCAGCCCCAGCATTTT. It codes for CASRGWDTANQPQHF. The variable domain in full, with the rest retrieved from reference TRBV2 and TRBJ1-5, is EPEVTQTPSHQVTQMGQEVILRCVPISNHLYFYWYRQILGQKVEFLVSFYNNEISEKSEIFDDQFSVERPDGSNFTLKIRSTKLEDSAMYFCASRGWDTANQPQHFGDGTRLSIL.